This T cell receptor beta chain is drawn from a study of blood T cells in healthy people across ages. The study, taken as a whole, reports: Changes in expanded clonotypes were possibly confounded, as the CMV status of donors was unknown.

The V end lost 5 bases, the J end lost 0 bases, and 23 bases lay between the germline ends. In germline, CDR1 is MNHEY, CDR2 SMNVEV (reference sequence). This CDR3 comprises 18 residues. On this clonotype: What it recognizes is unknown.

Around 10 milliliters of peripheral blood were drawn from each donor. Through a sample-barcoded 5' primer and a J-beta primer mix, a second PCR was run for roughly 7 to 12 cycles. The template-switch adaptor was a 5' adaptor with 12 random nucleotides. It tagged each cDNA molecule. TCRdb reprocessed the 5' RACE reads via MiXCR and lists one record per CDR3 protein. The sample comprises 1.2 million to 1.5 million distinct CDR3 sequences, 59% of which are singletons, and about 6.7% rests with the top ten. This receptor was taken from a man younger than 35 in good health. Sequencing input: blood. The chain has TRBV27 and TRBJ2-7, with a weak D call TRBD2 (5 bases). The CDR3 DNA is TGTGCCAGCAGTCCCTCTACGCGGGTGATGAAGAGCTCCTACGAGCAGTACTTC. Amino acids: CASSPSTRVMKSSYEQYF.